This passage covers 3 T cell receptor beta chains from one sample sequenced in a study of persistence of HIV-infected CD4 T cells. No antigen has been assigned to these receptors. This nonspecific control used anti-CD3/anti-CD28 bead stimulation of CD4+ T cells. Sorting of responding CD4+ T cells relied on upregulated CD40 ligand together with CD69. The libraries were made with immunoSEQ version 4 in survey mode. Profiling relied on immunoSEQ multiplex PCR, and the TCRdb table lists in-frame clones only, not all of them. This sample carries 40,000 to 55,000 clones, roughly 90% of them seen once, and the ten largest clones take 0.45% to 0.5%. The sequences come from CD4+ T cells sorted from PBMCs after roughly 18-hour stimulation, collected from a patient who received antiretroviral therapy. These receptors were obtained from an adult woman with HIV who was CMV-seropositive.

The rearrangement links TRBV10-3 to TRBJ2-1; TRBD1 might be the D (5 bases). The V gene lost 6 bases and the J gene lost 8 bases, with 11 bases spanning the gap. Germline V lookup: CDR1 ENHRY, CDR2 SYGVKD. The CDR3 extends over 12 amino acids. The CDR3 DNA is TGTGCCATCAGAGGGGTCGGCGATGAGCAGTTCTTC. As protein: CAIRGVGDEQFF.

This CDR3 reads CASSFDREGLVGYTF. The DNA of the CDR3 is TGCGCCAGCAGCTTTGATCGGGAGGGGCTAGTTGGCTACACCTTC. The chain joins TRBV4-1 to TRBJ1-2; TRBD1 might be the D (5 bases). The germline V and J ends were trimmed by 5 bases and 7 bases, with 20 bases remaining between them. The CDR3 runs to 15 residues. In germline, CDR1 is MGHRA, CDR2 YSYEKL.

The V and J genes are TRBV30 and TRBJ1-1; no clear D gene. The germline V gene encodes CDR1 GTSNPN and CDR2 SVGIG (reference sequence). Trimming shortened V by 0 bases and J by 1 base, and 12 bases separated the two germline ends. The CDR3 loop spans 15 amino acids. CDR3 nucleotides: TGTGCCTGGAGTGTATCGACGTTGGGGAACACTGAAGCTTTCTTT. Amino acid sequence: CAWSVSTLGNTEAFF.